The entry below gives a single TCR beta chain sequence along with its context. Its antigen remains unidentified. The data stem from a study of lymphopenia after photon versus proton radiotherapy. Study-wide findings and caveats: Larger post-nadir TCR diversity loss correlated inversely with survival in deceased patients. Under photons, naive T cells and diversity fell while effector/memory populations rose.

Only in-frame clones appear in the TCRdb table, and some are missing; sequencing was by immunoSEQ multiplex PCR. The sample lists around 64,000 clones, roughly 90% occurring once. CDR1 and CDR2 (germline): GTSNPN, SVGIG (reference sequence). This CDR3 has 15 residues. The source was peripheral blood, collected from a patient treated with photon-based radiotherapy. The TCR comes from a woman in her thirties or forties with cholangiocarcinoma. V gene TRBV30 combines with J gene TRBJ2-5; 8 positions agree with TRBD1. The J call is uncertain, as TRBJ2-7 better fits the DNA end. The CDR3 DNA follows: TGTGCCTGGAGTGAAAAAGGACAGGGCACCTACGAGCAGTACTTC. The encoded protein is CAWSEKGQGTYEQYF.